These 22 T cell receptor beta chains came from one sample sequenced in a study of blood T cell repertoires in COVID-19. Produced via immunoSEQ multiplex PCR; TCRdb's table is partial and in-frame only. The table shows about 110,000 clones, with about two thirds occurring only once. Sequences were obtained from peripheral blood. These receptors were taken from a human donor with acute or convalescent COVID-19. The donor label of this sample is uncertain.

This clone was detected only a few times. V usage is TRBV6-6 and J usage is TRBJ2-5, with 8 bases matching TRBD2. Germline loops: CDR1 MNHNY, CDR2 SVGAGI (reference sequence). Germline trimming cut 7 bases from V and 5 bases from J; bases unmatched to any gene: 12. The CDR3 is 15 residues long. The CDR3 here is CASTYSGGGVETQYF. The CDR3, as DNA: TGTGCCAGCACCTACTCGGGGGGGGGCGTGGAGACCCAGTACTTC.

The sample holds a few counts of this clone. The chain recombines TRBV4-1 with TRBJ1-2, with TRBD1 identical over 9 bases. Germline CDR1 is MGHRA and CDR2 is YSYEKL. This CDR3 spans 15 amino acids. J lost 3 bases, V lost 3 bases, and 5 bases had no gene match. CDR3 DNA sequence: TGCGCCAGCAGCCAGACCGGGACAGGGTACTATGGCTACACCTTC. Translation: CASSQTGTGYYGYTF.

The chain links TRBV6-5 to TRBJ1-3; D might be TRBD1 (6 bases). The germline V and J ends were trimmed by 4 bases and 0 bases, with 13 bases remaining between them. This CDR3 region has 16 residues. Germline assignment: CDR1 MNHEY and CDR2 SVGAGI. The CDR3 reads CASSSDSYISGNTIYF. As DNA, the CDR3 is TGTGCCAGCAGTTCGGACAGCTATATCTCTGGAAACACCATATATTTT.

V and J are TRBV6-1 and TRBJ1-5; perhaps TRBD1 as D (5 bases). The CDR3 has 15 amino acids. The ends were cut back, 0 bases at V and 3 bases at J, with 9 bases in the middle. The germline CDR1 and CDR2 sequences are MNHNS and SASEGT. CDR3 loop: CASSEARQFNQPQHF. The CDR3, as DNA: TGTGCCAGCAGTGAAGCTAGACAGTTCAATCAGCCCCAGCATTTT.

This sequence joins TRBV18 and TRBJ1-4; 12 nucleotides match TRBD1. The CDR3 is made up of 17 amino acids. J gave up 3 bases and V 3 bases, and 5 bases lay outside the gene matches. Germline loops: CDR1 KGHSH, CDR2 LQKENI. The CDR3 spells CASSPGQGALANEKLFF. CDR3 bases: TGTGCCAGCTCACCGGGACAGGGGGCACTGGCTAATGAAAAACTGTTTTTT.

The chain has TRBV7-9 and TRBJ1-1; a weak D match, TRBD1 (5 bases). The germline V gene encodes CDR1 SEHNR and CDR2 FQNEAQ (reference sequence). CDR3 length: 15 residues. The ends were cut back, 2 bases at V and 2 bases at J, with 12 bases in the middle. The CDR3 loop reads CASSLSYRKNTEAFF. In nucleotides, the CDR3 is TGTGCCAGCAGCTTAAGCTACAGGAAAAACACTGAAGCTTTCTTT. Together with reference TRBV7-9 and TRBJ1-1, the CDR3 gives the full variable domain: DTGVSQNPRHKITKRGQNVTFRCDPISEHNRLYWYRQTLGQGPEFLTYFQNEAQLEKSRLLSDRFSAERPKGSFSTLEIQRTEQGDSAMYLCASSLSYRKNTEAFFGQGTRLTVV.

The chain employs TRBV28 and TRBJ2-6, with D tentatively TRBD1 (5 bases). The germline V and J ends were trimmed by 5 bases and 2 bases, with 16 bases remaining between them. Germline CDR1 and CDR2: MDHEN and SYDVKM. CDR3 length: 17 residues. CDR3 in amino acids: CASSIRASAPGANVLTF. Here the CDR3 DNA reads TGTGCCAGCAGTATCAGGGCTTCAGCCCCTGGGGCCAACGTCCTGACTTTC.

This chain uses TRBV19 with TRBJ1-2; D remains unclear. Germline loops: CDR1 LNHDA, CDR2 SQIVND (reference sequence). The V and J ends lost 2 bases and 3 bases respectively, with 13 bases between them. The CDR3 has 15 residues. This chain's CDR3 is CASSIYQDLDYGYTF. In nucleotides, the CDR3 is TGTGCCAGTAGTATATATCAGGATCTCGACTATGGCTACACCTTC.

This clone was seen only once. This chain uses TRBV28 with TRBJ1-1; D gene unclear. Looked up from germline, CDR1 is MDHEN and CDR2 is SYDVKM. CDR3 size: 14 residues. Deletions cut 5 bases from V and 8 bases from J, with 18 bases between. CDR3 DNA: TGTGCCAGCAGTCCCCGGACTGGAGTCTCCGAAGCTTTCTTT. This codes for CASSPRTGVSEAFF.

This chain joins TRBV7-9 and TRBJ2-2, with 8 nucleotides matching TRBD2. Germline V CDR1 and CDR2: SEHNR, FQNEAQ (reference sequence). The CDR3 spans 15 residues. V gave up 5 bases and J gave up 1 base; unmatched junction bases: 3. CDR3 sequence (DNA): TGTGCCAGCAGCCCGGGACTAGTGAACACCGGGGAGCTGTTTTTT. Amino acid sequence: CASSPGLVNTGELFF.

This chain's CDR3 is CASSPLPGQGDYLSGNTIYF. The DNA of the CDR3 is TGTGCCAGCAGCCCCCTCCCGGGACAGGGGGACTACCTCTCTGGAAACACCATATATTTT. The V gene is TRBV14, the J gene TRBJ1-3; 11 nucleotides align to TRBD1. Trimming removed 4 bases from V and 0 bases from J; junction bases left unmatched: 14. The CDR3 has 20 residues. Germline V CDR1 and CDR2: SGHDN, FVKESK. The complete variable domain, with remaining parts taken from reference TRBV14 and TRBJ1-3, reads EAGVTQFPSHSVIEKGQTVTLRCDPISGHDNLYWYRRVMGKEIKFLLHFVKESKQDESGMPNNRFLAERTGGTYSTLKVQPAELEDSGVYFCASSPLPGQGDYLSGNTIYFGEGSWLTVV.

This clone is classed as medium-sized. V gene TRBV2 combines with J gene TRBJ1-2; 8 bases agree with TRBD1. CDR1 SNHLY and CDR2 FYNNEI come from the germline V gene. The ends lost 1 base at V and 4 bases at J; junction bases unmatched: 5. The CDR3 loop spans 15 amino acids. The DNA for the CDR3 is TGTGCCAGCAGTGAAGAGGGGACAGGAGCCTATGGCTACACCTTC. This translates into CASSEEGTGAYGYTF. Variable domain in full (rest from reference TRBV2 and TRBJ1-2): EPEVTQTPSHQVTQMGQEVILRCVPISNHLYFYWYRQILGQKVEFLVSFYNNEISEKSEIFDDQFSVERPDGSNFTLKIRSTKLEDSAMYFCASSEEGTGAYGYTFGSGTRLTVV.

This rearrangement joins TRBV7-6 to TRBJ1-2; 8 bases agree with TRBD1. The CDR3 loop spans 15 amino acids. V lost 5 bases to trimming and J lost 0 bases; unmatched junction nucleotides: 5. Germline V gene sequence: CDR1 SGHVS, CDR2 FNYEAQ. The CDR3 nucleotides read TGTGCCAGCAGCCGACAGGGGCGAGCTAACTATGGCTACACCTTC. Amino acids: CASSRQGRANYGYTF.

A few counts support this clone. The CDR3 here is CAWSVSSGAYNEQFF. DNA for the CDR3: TGTGCCTGGAGTGTAAGTAGCGGGGCTTACAATGAGCAGTTCTTC. The gene calls are TRBV30 and TRBJ2-1, with 8 bases lining up with TRBD2. V trimming: 0 bases; J trimming: 4 bases; junction bases outside the gene matches: 5. This CDR3 has 15 residues. Germline V CDR1 and CDR2: GTSNPN, SVGIG (reference sequence). Using reference TRBV30 and TRBJ2-1 for the parts outside the CDR3, the full variable domain is SQTIHQWPATLVQPVGSPLSLECTVEGTSNPNLYWYRQAAGRGLQLLFYSVGIGQISSEVPQNLSASRPQDRQFILSSKKLLLSDSGFYLCAWSVSSGAYNEQFFGPGTRLTVL.

The rearrangement links TRBV12-3 or TRBV12-4 to TRBJ2-7; D is perhaps TRBD2 (6 bases). The length of the CDR3 is 13 residues. V lost 3 bases, J lost 5 bases, and 11 bases lay in between. This CDR3 is CASSFGGPHEQYV. The CDR3 DNA reads as TGTGCCAGCAGTTTCGGGGGACCCCACGAGCAGTACGTC.

V gene TRBV11-2 combines with J gene TRBJ2-5; the match to TRBD2 covers 7 bases. V was clipped by 6 bases and J by 5 bases; unmatched bases: 21. The germline CDR1 and CDR2 sequences are SGHAT and FQNNGV. The CDR3 length is 18 residues. The CDR3 here is CASRPTLVITGGWETQYF. The CDR3 DNA follows: TGTGCCAGCAGACCTACGCTGGTAATAACGGGGGGATGGGAGACCCAGTACTTC.

The chain combines TRBV19 with TRBJ1-5; 9 bases line up with TRBD1. The CDR3 totals 15 residues. Trimming at V came to 6 bases and at J to 3 bases, leaving 6 bases not matched to a gene. The germline V gene has CDR1 LNHDA and CDR2 SQIVND (reference sequence). CDR3 in amino acids: CASRPGTGPNQPQHF. The CDR3, as DNA: TGTGCCAGTAGACCCGGGACAGGGCCCAATCAGCCCCAGCATTTT.

The sample holds a few counts of this clone. This specimen includes other DNA sequences encoding the same CDR3. J is TRBJ2-7 and V is TRBV5-1; 9 nucleotides agree with TRBD1. This CDR3 spans 16 amino acids. V trimming: 0 bases; J trimming: 0 bases; junction bases outside the gene matches: 4. Germline lookup yields CDR1 SGHRS and CDR2 YFSETQ. DNA of the CDR3: TGCGCCAGCAGCTTGGTGGGGGGACAGGGCTCCTACGAGCAGTACTTC. It translates to CASSLVGGQGSYEQYF.

This clone was seen at least ten times. J is TRBJ1-1 and V is TRBV15; tentatively, D is TRBD1 (5 bases). This CDR3 contains 14 residues. The V end lost 2 bases, the J end lost 1 base, and 8 bases lay between the germline ends. Germline V gene data show CDR1 as LNHNV and CDR2 as YYDKDF (reference sequence). The CDR3 region is CATSRSTGNTEAFF. CDR3 DNA: TGTGCCACCAGCAGAAGCACAGGGAACACTGAAGCTTTCTTT.

In its sample, this clone was seen a few times. The rearrangement uses TRBV12-3 or TRBV12-4 and TRBJ1-1; TRBD1 is a possible D gene (6 bases). CDR3 length: 13 residues. The ends were cut back, 6 bases at V and 4 bases at J, with 12 bases in the middle. The CDR3 DNA reads as TGTGCCAGCAGCCCTGGGGGCGGCACTGAAGCTTTCTTT. Amino acid sequence: CASSPGGGTEAFF.

The V call is TRBV28, the J call TRBJ1-5; weak D call: TRBD1 (6 bases). V was trimmed by 3 bases and J by 5 bases, leaving 8 bases between them. Germline V lookup: CDR1 MDHEN, CDR2 SYDVKM. The CDR3 loop spans 13 amino acids. This CDR3 reads CASSLAGDQPQHF. The DNA for the CDR3 is TGTGCCAGCAGTTTGGCAGGGGATCAGCCCCAGCATTTT.

The genes are TRBV12-5 and TRBJ1-1; no clear D. Germline-derived CDR1 and CDR2 are LGHNT and FRNRAP. Trimming took off 0 bases at V and 3 bases at J, with 14 bases between the two ends. The CDR3 has 16 residues. The CDR3 reads CASGLVLGSQDTEAFF. The CDR3, as DNA: TGTGCTAGTGGTTTGGTATTGGGCAGCCAGGACACTGAAGCTTTCTTT.